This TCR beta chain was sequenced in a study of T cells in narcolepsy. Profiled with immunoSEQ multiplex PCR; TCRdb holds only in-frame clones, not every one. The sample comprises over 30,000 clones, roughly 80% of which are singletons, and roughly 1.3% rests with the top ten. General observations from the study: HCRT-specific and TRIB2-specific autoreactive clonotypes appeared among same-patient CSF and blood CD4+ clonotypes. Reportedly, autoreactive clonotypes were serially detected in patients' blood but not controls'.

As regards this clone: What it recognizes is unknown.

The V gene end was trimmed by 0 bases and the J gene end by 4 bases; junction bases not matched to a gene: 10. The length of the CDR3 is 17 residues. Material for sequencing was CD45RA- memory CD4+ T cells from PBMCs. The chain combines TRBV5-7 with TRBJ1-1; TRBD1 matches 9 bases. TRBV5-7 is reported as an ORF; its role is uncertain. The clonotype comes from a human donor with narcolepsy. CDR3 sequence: CASSLASPGQGSTEAFF. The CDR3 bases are TGTGCCAGCAGCTTGGCCTCCCCGGGACAGGGTTCCACTGAAGCTTTCTTT.